Reported below is one T cell receptor beta chain. The table came from immunoSEQ multiplex PCR; TCRdb's copy has only in-frame clones and leaves some out. The data show some 260,000 clones, about 90% seen once. These data come from a study of blood T cell repertoires in COVID-19. Overall study context: From T cells, B-cell-depleted T cells, or PBMCs came the material, which was cDNA or gDNA.

Participants, about 18 to 100 years old, spanned fewer than 30 US areas. Cohort 3 donors were reported recovered after two negative PCRs, clearance, or symptom resolution. The source is a woman aged 18 to 35 who had recovered from COVID-19. The material sequenced was PBMCs or T cells enriched from blood (not recorded which).

The DNA of the CDR3 is TGCGCCAGCAGCTCAAGTCCTACCGGTTACGAGCAGTACTTC. Its protein is CASSSSPTGYEQYF. This chain connects TRBV4-1 to TRBJ2-7; no firm D call. V was trimmed by 5 bases and J by 4 bases, leaving 15 bases between them. The CDR3 is 14 amino acids. Per germline, CDR1 MGHRA and CDR2 YSYEKL.